The text below deals with one T cell receptor beta chain. This sample stems from a study of blood T cell repertoires in COVID-19. Whole-study context: The samples span acute and convalescent COVID-19 from the United States, Italy and Spain. In each case, the material was cDNA or gDNA derived from T cells, B-cell-depleted T cells, or PBMCs.

The germline V gene has CDR1 SQVTM and CDR2 ANQGSEA. CDR3 size: 13 residues. Method: immunoSEQ multiplex PCR; TCRdb's copy keeps in-frame clones and lacks some. The table lists roughly 290,000 clones, around 86% of them singletons. The receptor's source is a woman aged 25 to 39 who had recovered from COVID-19. Sequencing was done on a sample of peripheral blood. This sequence joins TRBV29-1 and TRBJ2-1; 11 positions agree with TRBD1. CDR3 loop: CSGTGGRGNEQFF. DNA of the CDR3: TGCAGTGGGACAGGGGGGAGGGGCAATGAGCAGTTCTTC.